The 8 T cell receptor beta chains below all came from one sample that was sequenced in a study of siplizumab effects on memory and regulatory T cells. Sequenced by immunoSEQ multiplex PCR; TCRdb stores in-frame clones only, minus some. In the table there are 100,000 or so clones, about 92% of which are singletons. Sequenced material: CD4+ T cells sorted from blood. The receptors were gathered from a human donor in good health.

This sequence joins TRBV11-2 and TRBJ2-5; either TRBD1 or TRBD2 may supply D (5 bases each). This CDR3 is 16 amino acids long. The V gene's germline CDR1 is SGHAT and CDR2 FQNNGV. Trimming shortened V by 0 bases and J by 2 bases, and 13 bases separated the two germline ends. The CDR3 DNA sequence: TGTGCCAGCAGCTTAGATCGGGGCGGAATTCAAGAGACCCAGTACTTC. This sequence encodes CASSLDRGGIQETQYF.

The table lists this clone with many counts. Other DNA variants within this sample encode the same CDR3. Here the CDR3 reads CASSEVRQESSYNSPLHF. The CDR3 DNA follows: TGTGCCAGCAGTGAAGTGAGACAGGAGAGCTCCTATAATTCACCCCTCCACTTT. The chain is built from TRBV6-1 and TRBJ1-6; maybe TRBD1 (6 bases). Trimming took off 1 base at V and 0 bases at J, with 13 bases between the two ends. Per germline, CDR1 MNHNS and CDR2 SASEGT. The CDR3 has 18 residues.

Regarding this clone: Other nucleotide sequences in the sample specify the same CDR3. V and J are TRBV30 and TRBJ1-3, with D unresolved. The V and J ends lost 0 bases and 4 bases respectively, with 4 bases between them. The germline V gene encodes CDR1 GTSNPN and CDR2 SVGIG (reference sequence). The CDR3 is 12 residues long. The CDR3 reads CAWSVSGNTIYF. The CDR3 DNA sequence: TGTGCCTGGAGTGTTTCCGGAAACACCATATATTTT.

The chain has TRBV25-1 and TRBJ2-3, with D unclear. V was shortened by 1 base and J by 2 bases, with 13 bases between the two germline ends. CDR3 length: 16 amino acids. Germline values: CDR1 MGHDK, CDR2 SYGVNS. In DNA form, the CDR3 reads TGTGCCAGCAGTGAATCTGCAACCCCCTTCACAGATACGCAGTATTTT. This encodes CASSESATPFTDTQYF.

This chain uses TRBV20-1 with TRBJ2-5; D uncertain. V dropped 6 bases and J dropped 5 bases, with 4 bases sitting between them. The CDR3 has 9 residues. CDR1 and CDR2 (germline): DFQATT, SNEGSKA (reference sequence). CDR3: CSAGETQYF. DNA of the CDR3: TGCAGTGCCGGGGAGACCCAGTACTTC.

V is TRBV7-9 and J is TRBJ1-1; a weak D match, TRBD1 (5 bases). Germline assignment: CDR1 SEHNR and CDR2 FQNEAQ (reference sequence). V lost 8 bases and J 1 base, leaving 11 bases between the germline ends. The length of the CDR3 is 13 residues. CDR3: CASGKTANTEAFF. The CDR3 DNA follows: TGTGCCAGCGGAAAGACAGCGAACACTGAAGCTTTCTTT.

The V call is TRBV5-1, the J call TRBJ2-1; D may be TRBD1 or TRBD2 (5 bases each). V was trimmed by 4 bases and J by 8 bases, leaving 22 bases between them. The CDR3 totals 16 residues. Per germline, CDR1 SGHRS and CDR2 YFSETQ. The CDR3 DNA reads TGCGCCAGCAGCGTTGAAGGGGTTGTCAGTAGCGATGAGCAGTTCTTC. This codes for CASSVEGVVSSDEQFF. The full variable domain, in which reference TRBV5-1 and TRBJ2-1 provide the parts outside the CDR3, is KAGVTQTPRYLIKTRGQQVTLSCSPISGHRSVSWYQQTPGQGLQFLFEYFSETQRNKGNFPGRFSGRQFSNSRSEMNVSTLELGDSALYLCASSVEGVVSSDEQFFGPGTRLTVL.

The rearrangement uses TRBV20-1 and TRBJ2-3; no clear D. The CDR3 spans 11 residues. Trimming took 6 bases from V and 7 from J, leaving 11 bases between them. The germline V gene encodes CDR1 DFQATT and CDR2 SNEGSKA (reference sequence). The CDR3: CSAERRNTQYF. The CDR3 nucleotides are TGCAGTGCCGAGCGTCGGAATACGCAGTATTTT.